This T cell receptor beta chain was identified in a study of cytomegalovirus exposure and HLA in healthy donors. The PCR contained 60 Vbeta and 13 Jbeta primers. The table came from immunoSEQ multiplex PCR; TCRdb's copy has only in-frame clones and leaves some out. The table for this sample gives around 150,000 clones. The V gene lost 4 bases and the J gene lost 3 bases, with 16 bases spanning the gap. CDR3 size: 14 residues. The germline V gene has CDR1 SQVTM and CDR2 ANQGSEA. The sequencing input was PBMCs. The TCR originated in a man aged 35-49 years in good health and CMV-seronegative. V gene TRBV29-1 combines with J gene TRBJ2-7; perhaps TRBD1 as D (6 bases). This CDR3 is CSVGGHSRHYEQYF. The CDR3 coding sequence is TGCAGCGTTGGGGGACATTCACGCCACTACGAGCAGTACTTC.